This T cell receptor beta chain was identified in a study of T cell repertoires in cytomegalovirus infection. In the study overall: CMV epitopes in the study were HLA-C-restricted (recently identified) and HLA-B-restricted (well studied). From public TCR beta signatures came an indication of both CMV infection and matching HLA type.

Each CDR3 protein gets one entry after TCRdb re-called the reads with MiXCR. Among approximately 730,000 distinct CDR3 sequences listed, almost 30% were seen once. V was pared by 4 bases and J by 1 base, with 11 bases between. The CDR3 runs to 15 residues. Germline CDR1 SGHDT, CDR2 YYEEEE. Study-wide findings and caveats: Individuals carrying CMV plus the relevant HLA were identified by cumulative frequency of public TCR beta families. Dominating the ex vivo response were HLA-C-restricted CMV-specific TCR beta clonotypes.

On this clonotype itself: Its antigen is not identified.

The receptor was isolated from a human donor in good health (CMV status not recorded). Some clones in this sample may be carry-over from other donors' samples. The sequencing used cultured CD8+ T cells from PBMCs, collected from culture after CMV antigen stimulation. This chain links TRBV5-6 with TRBJ2-2; perhaps TRBD2 as D (6 bases). The CDR3 nucleotides read TGTGCCAGCAGCATAGGGCGGGAGAACACCGGGGAGCTGTTTTTT. It is translated as CASSIGRENTGELFF.